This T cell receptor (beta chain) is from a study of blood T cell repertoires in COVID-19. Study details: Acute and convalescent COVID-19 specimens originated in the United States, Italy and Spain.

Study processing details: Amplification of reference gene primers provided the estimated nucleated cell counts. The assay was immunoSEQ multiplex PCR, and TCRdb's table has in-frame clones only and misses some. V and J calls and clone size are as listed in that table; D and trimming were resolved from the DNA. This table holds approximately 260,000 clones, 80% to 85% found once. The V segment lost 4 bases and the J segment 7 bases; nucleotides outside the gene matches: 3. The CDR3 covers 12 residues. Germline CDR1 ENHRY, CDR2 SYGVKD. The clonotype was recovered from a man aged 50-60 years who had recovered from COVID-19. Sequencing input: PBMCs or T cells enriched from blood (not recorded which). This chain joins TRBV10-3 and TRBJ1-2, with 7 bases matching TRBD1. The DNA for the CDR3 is TGTGCCATCAGTGGTTACAGGGGTGGCTACACCTTC. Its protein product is CAISGYRGGYTF.